This T cell receptor (beta chain) derives from a study of chemoradiotherapy in HPV16-positive cancers. Study as a whole: Functional T-cell assays on two HPV16-positive patients' cells defined candidate HPV-specific clones and common TCR motifs. Overall study results and limits: During treatment, candidate HPV-specific clones and E7-related motifs expanded in tumor. Functional assays defining HPV-specific T cells used only a couple of HPV16-positive patients.

Over chemoradiotherapy, repertoires were sampled more than once. In germline, CDR1 is SGHRS, CDR2 YFSETQ. Trimming removed 3 bases from V and 5 bases from J; junction bases left unmatched: 9. This CDR3 contains 17 residues. As to this clone: Its antigen is not identified.

The table came from immunoSEQ multiplex PCR; TCRdb's copy has only in-frame clones and leaves some out. The sample records 8,400 or so clones, 85% to 90% being singletons. This receptor was identified in a human donor with HPV-associated anogenital cancer. Sequenced here: blood, sampled from a patient who underwent chemoradiotherapy. This chain connects TRBV5-1 to TRBJ2-7; TRBD2 aligns across 15 bases. The CDR3 region is CASSWTSGGAIVHEQYF. The CDR3 coding sequence is TGCGCCAGCAGCTGGACTAGCGGGGGGGCCATTGTCCACGAGCAGTACTTC.